The following is a T cell receptor beta chain sequence with its context. V shed 6 bases, J shed 1 base, and the junction held 2 bases outside the gene matches. The CDR3 covers 13 residues. Germline CDR1 SQVTM, CDR2 ANQGSEA. The entry originates in a study of T cell clones after liver transplantation. Whole-study context: A pre-transplant mixed lymphocyte reaction with TCRbeta sequencing defined graft-donor-reactive clones followed in post-transplant blood.

Method: immunoSEQ multiplex PCR; TCRdb's copy keeps in-frame clones and lacks some. Of tens of thousands of clones in the sample, over 70% are singletons; the top ten hold approximately 0.8%. The chain combines TRBV29-1 with TRBJ2-5; TRBD2 matches 10 bases. The sample in question was CD4+ T cells from blood, obtained 12 months after liver transplant. This TCR was sampled from a human patient who received a liver transplant. Some T cells may have come from the graft donor. The CDR3 spells CSVLAGAQETQYF. The CDR3 bases are TGCAGCGTGCTAGCGGGAGCCCAAGAGACCCAGTACTTC.